This T cell receptor (beta chain) was sequenced during a study of T cell repertoires in cytomegalovirus infection. Each CDR3 protein is one row after TCRdb ran MiXCR on the reads. The repertoire holds about 480,000 distinct CDR3 sequences, more than 30% seen once, with about 17% in the top ten. This clonotype was counted once. Its antigen is undetermined. This CDR3 has 13 residues. Germline V gives CDR1 SGHTA, CDR2 FQGNSA. With 4 bases removed from V and 11 bases from J, the gap between germline ends came to 17 bases. Study results and limitations: HLA-C-restricted CMV clonotypes gave the most frequent clonotype in two of eight donors.

The sequence was obtained from a human donor in good health (CMV status not recorded). Some clones in this sample may be carry-over from other donors' samples. Sequencing used cultured PBMCs, obtained from culture after CMV antigen stimulation. This sequence joins TRBV7-2 and TRBJ1-2; D is undetermined. This CDR3 reads CASSSIDDRSYTF. DNA for the CDR3: TGTGCCAGCAGCTCCATCGACGACCGCTCATACACCTTC.